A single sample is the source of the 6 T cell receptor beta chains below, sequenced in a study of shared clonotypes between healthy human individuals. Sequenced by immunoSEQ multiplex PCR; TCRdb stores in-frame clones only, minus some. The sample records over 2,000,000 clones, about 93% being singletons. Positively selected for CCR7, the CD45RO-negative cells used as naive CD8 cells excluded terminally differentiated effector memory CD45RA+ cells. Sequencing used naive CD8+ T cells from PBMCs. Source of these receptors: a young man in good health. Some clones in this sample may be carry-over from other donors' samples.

This chain's CDR3 is CASGLERETRTYNEQFF. The CDR3 DNA follows: TGTGCCAGCGGTCTCGAGCGGGAAACTAGGACGTACAATGAGCAGTTCTTC. The chain has TRBV9 and TRBJ2-1; 7 nucleotides line up with TRBD2. The CDR3 runs to 17 residues. The trim removed 7 bases at V and 4 bases at J, leaving 17 bases unmatched. The V gene's germline CDR1 is SGDLS and CDR2 YYNGEE.

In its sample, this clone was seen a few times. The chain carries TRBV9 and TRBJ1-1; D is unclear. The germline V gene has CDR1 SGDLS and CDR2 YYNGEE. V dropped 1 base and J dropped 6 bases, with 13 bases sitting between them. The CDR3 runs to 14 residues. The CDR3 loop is CASSVTEVGPEAFF. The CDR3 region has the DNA TGTGCCAGCAGCGTAACAGAAGTCGGTCCTGAAGCTTTCTTT.

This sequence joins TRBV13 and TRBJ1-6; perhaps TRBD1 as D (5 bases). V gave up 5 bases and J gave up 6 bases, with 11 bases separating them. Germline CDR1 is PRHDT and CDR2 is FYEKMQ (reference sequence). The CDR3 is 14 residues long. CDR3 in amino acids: CASSPRGPNSPLHF. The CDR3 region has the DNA TGTGCCAGCAGCCCCCGGGGACCTAATTCACCCCTCCACTTT.

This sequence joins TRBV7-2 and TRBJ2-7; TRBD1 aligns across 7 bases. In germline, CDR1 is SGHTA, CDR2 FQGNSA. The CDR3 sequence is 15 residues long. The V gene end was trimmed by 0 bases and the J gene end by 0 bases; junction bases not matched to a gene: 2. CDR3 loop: CASSLADRPSYEQYF. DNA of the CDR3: TGTGCCAGCAGCTTAGCGGACAGGCCCTCCTACGAGCAGTACTTC.

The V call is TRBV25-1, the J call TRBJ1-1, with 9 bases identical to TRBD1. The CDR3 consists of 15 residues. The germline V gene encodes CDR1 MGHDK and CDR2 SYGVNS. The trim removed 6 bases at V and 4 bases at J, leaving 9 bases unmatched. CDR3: CASRSGTGLTTEAFF. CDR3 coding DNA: TGTGCCAGCAGGAGCGGGACAGGGCTGACCACTGAAGCTTTCTTT.

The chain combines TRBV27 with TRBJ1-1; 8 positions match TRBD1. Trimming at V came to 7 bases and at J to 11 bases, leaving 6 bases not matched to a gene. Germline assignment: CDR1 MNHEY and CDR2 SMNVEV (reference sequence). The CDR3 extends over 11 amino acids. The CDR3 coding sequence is TGTGCCAGCACGGAAGGGGACAGGGCTTTCTTT. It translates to CASTEGDRAFF.